The entry below gives a single T cell receptor beta chain sequence along with its context. Its target is not known. V was shortened by 4 bases and J by 3 bases, with 6 bases between the two germline ends. Germline loops: CDR1 MNHEY, CDR2 SMNVEV (reference sequence). This CDR3 comprises 13 residues. Method: immunoSEQ multiplex PCR; TCRdb's copy keeps in-frame clones and lacks some. Here the sample spans tens of thousands of clones, around 80% being singletons. This sample is drawn from a study of T cell responses to AZD1222 COVID-19 vaccine. Study-wide points: Just six AZD1222 recipients tested seropositive at baseline. Donor demographics were predominantly white British with a female majority; clonal diversity may be underestimated.

This receptor was obtained from an adult in good health. The sample in question was peripheral blood, obtained on day 0 of AZD1222 vaccination. The gene calls are TRBV27 and TRBJ2-2, with a tentative D call TRBD2 (5 bases). This CDR3 reads CASSWEYTGELFF. CDR3 sequence (DNA): TGTGCCAGCAGTTGGGAGTACACCGGGGAGCTGTTTTTT.